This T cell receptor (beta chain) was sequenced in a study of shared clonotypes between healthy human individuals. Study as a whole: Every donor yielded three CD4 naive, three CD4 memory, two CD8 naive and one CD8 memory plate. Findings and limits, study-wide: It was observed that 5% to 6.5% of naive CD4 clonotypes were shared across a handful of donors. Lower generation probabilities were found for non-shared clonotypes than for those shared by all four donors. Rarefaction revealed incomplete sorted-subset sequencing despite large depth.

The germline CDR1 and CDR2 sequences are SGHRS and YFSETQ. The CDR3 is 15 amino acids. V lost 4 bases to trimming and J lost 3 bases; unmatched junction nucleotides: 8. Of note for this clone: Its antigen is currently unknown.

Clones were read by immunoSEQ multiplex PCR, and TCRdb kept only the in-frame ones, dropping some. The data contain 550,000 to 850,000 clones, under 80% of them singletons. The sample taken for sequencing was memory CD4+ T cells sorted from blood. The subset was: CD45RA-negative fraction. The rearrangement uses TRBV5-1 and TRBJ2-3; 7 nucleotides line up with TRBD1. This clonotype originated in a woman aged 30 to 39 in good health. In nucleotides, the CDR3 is TGCGCCAGCAGCCTCGACAGGGTTTGGACAGATACGCAGTATTTT. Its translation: CASSLDRVWTDTQYF.